A selection of T cell receptor beta chains follows, all from one sample in a study of blood T cell repertoires in COVID-19. The repertoire was sequenced with immunoSEQ multiplex PCR; TCRdb's copy has only in-frame clones and lacks some. This sample has 250,000 to 350,000 clones, with about 92% found just once. The sample consisted of PBMCs or T cells enriched from blood (not recorded which). Receptors were obtained from a woman in her twenties or thirties who had recovered from COVID-19. The CDR3 runs from the conserved cysteine through the conserved F or W. The D gene is left open where the match is weak. Only part of the rows carry a size: once, few, many, or a class if the clone is expanded.

TRBV19	-	TRBJ2-7	TRBD2	CASRLAGGGEQYF	TGTGCCAGTAGGTTGGCGGGGGGAGGCGAGCAGTACTTC
TRBV29-1	-	TRBJ1-1	TRBD1	CSAWGQMNTEAFF	TGCAGCGCCTGGGGACAGATGAACACTGAAGCTTTCTTT
TRBV27	-	TRBJ2-1	-	CASSLLIGAESSYNEQFF	TGTGCCAGCAGTTTATTGATCGGAGCGGAGAGCTCCTACAATGAGCAGTTCTTC
TRBV5-1	-	TRBJ2-3	TRBD1	CASTPRTGGTDTQYF	TGCGCCAGCACCCCTAGGACAGGTGGCACAGATACGCAGTATTTT
TRBV7-8	-	TRBJ1-5	-	CASSSDSSNQPQHF	TGTGCCAGCAGCTCCGACTCGAGCAATCAGCCCCAGCATTTT
TRBV28	-	TRBJ1-1	-	CASGRWVRTEAFF	TGTGCCAGCGGGAGATGGGTTCGGACTGAAGCTTTCTTT
TRBV28	-	TRBJ2-1	-	CASRAQGNSYNEQFF	TGTGCCAGCAGGGCGCAGGGGAATTCCTACAATGAGCAGTTCTTC
TRBV28	-	TRBJ2-7	TRBD1	CASREPPGQNYEQYF	TGTGCCAGCAGAGAACCACCGGGACAGAACTACGAGCAGTACTTC
TRBV12-3/TRBV12-4	-	TRBJ2-3	-	CASSLNRKDTQYF	TGTGCCAGCAGTTTAAACAGAAAAGATACGCAGTATTTT
TRBV4-3	-	TRBJ1-1	TRBD1	CASSQVHRGRAFF	TGCGCCAGCAGCCAAGTACACAGGGGTAGAGCTTTCTTT
TRBV7-9	-	TRBJ2-3	TRBD2	CASSLGLAGSTDTQYF	TGTGCCAGCAGCTTAGGCCTAGCGGGCAGCACAGATACGCAGTATTTT
TRBV5-1	-	TRBJ2-7	-	CASSRNRVFDYEQYF	TGCGCCAGCAGCCGTAACAGGGTCTTCGATTACGAGCAGTACTTC
TRBV5-1	-	TRBJ2-1	TRBD1	CASSPTPGQGYNEQFF	TGCGCCAGCAGCCCTACCCCGGGACAGGGGTACAATGAGCAGTTCTTC
TRBV20-1	-	TRBJ2-5	TRBD2	CSASRVAGEETQYF	TGCAGTGCTAGTCGGGTAGCGGGAGAAGAGACCCAGTACTTC
TRBV3-1/TRBV3-2	-	TRBJ2-3	TRBD2	CASSRTSGSKDTQYF	TGTGCCAGCAGCCGGACTAGCGGGAGCAAAGATACGCAGTATTTT
TRBV2	-	TRBJ1-1	-	CASRAARRQVNTEAFF	TGTGCCAGCAGGGCGGCAAGGAGGCAGGTGAACACTGAAGCTTTCTTT
TRBV21-1	-	TRBJ2-5	-	CASSTTTGAVETQYF	TGTGCCAGCAGCACCACGACAGGGGCGGTGGAGACCCAGTACTTC
TRBV29-1	-	TRBJ2-5	TRBD2	CSVILGGTSGTSRVKTQYF	TGCAGCGTTATCCTAGGAGGGACTAGCGGGACCTCGAGGGTAAAGACCCAGTACTTC
TRBV6-5	-	TRBJ1-2	TRBD1	CASTPGQHYGYTF	TGTGCCAGCACCCCGGGACAGCACTATGGCTACACCTTC
TRBV27	-	TRBJ2-4	-	CASSLQGYIQYF	TGTGCCAGCAGTTTACAGGGGTACATTCAGTACTTC
TRBV27	-	TRBJ2-1	-	CASSFGSNEQFF	TGTGCCAGCAGTTTTGGGAGCAATGAGCAGTTCTTC
TRBV2	-	TRBJ2-3	TRBD2	CASSLGLAGGPTGTDTQYF	TGTGCCAGCAGTCTCGGACTAGCGGGGGGGCCGACTGGCACAGATACGCAGTATTTT
TRBV9	-	TRBJ2-1	-	CASTDVGGGEQFF	TGTGCCAGCACAGACGTGGGGGGAGGCGAGCAGTTCTTC
TRBV6-1	-	TRBJ1-1	-	CASSEAGRGAFF	TGTGCCAGCAGTGAAGCTGGGAGGGGAGCTTTCTTT
TRBV7-8	-	TRBJ2-7	TRBD2	CASSLSGTSGTEQYF	TGTGCCAGCAGCTTAAGTGGGACTAGCGGCACCGAGCAGTACTTC
TRBV28	-	TRBJ2-1	-	CASSLLSGSYNEQFF	TGTGCCAGCAGTTTATTAAGCGGCTCCTACAATGAGCAGTTCTTC
TRBV6-2/TRBV6-3	-	TRBJ1-5	-	CASSSDMLPLNQPQHF	TGTGCCAGCAGTTCTGACATGCTGCCTCTCAATCAGCCCCAGCATTTT
TRBV6-5	once	TRBJ1-1	TRBD1	CASSQPGGGRTEAFF	TGTGCCAGCAGTCAACCAGGGGGCGGGAGAACTGAAGCTTTCTTT
TRBV14	-	TRBJ1-1	-	CASSQVWGGRAFF	TGTGCCAGCAGCCAAGTATGGGGAGGGAGGGCTTTCTTT
TRBV12-3/TRBV12-4	-	TRBJ2-3	-	CASRRGGTDTQYF	TGTGCCAGCCGGCGGGGCGGCACAGATACGCAGTATTTT
TRBV30	-	TRBJ1-3	-	CACAQGNTIYF	TGTGCCTGTGCACAGGGAAACACCATATATTTT
TRBV15	-	TRBJ1-6	TRBD1	CATTRDREVVPLHF	TGTGCCACCACCAGGGACAGGGAGGTTGTACCCCTCCACTTT
TRBV27	-	TRBJ2-7	TRBD2	CASSSSGTSGVGEQYF	TGTGCCAGCAGTTCCTCCGGGACTAGCGGGGTCGGTGAGCAGTACTTC
TRBV14	-	TRBJ2-1	TRBD2	CASSPRLAGNEQFF	TGTGCCAGCAGTCCTAGACTAGCGGGGAATGAGCAGTTCTTC
TRBV5-6	-	TRBJ2-1	TRBD1	CASSSTGGGYNEQFF	TGTGCCAGCAGCTCAACAGGGGGTGGATACAATGAGCAGTTCTTC
TRBV3-1/TRBV3-2	-	TRBJ2-1	-	CASSHLAGVENEQFF	TGTGCCAGCAGCCATCTAGCCGGGGTCGAGAATGAGCAGTTCTTC
TRBV24-1	once	TRBJ1-5	-	CATSDGGDDQPQHF	TGTGCCACCAGTGATGGGGGGGACGATCAGCCCCAGCATTTT